Below are 20 T cell receptor beta chains sequenced from a single sample in a study of blood T cells in healthy people across ages. Alongside a J-beta primer mix, a sample-barcoded 5' primer served in a second PCR lasting 7 to 11 cycles. TCRdb reanalysed the 5' RACE reads using MiXCR and keeps one entry per CDR3 protein. The table lists under 2 million distinct CDR3 sequences, roughly 32% of them singletons, with 10% to 12% in the top ten. Sequencing was done on a sample of blood. Source of these receptors: a woman under 40 in good health.

The DNA for the CDR3 is TGTGCCAGCAGTTTGTCGGGGCTCGAAACTGAAGCTTTCTTT. Translation: CASSLSGLETEAFF. V usage is TRBV28 and J usage is TRBJ1-1; a weak D match, TRBD1 (5 bases). The CDR3 runs 14 residues. V gave up 3 bases and J gave up 5 bases, with 13 bases separating them. Per the germline V gene, CDR1 is MDHEN and CDR2 is SYDVKM.

The sample holds many counts of this clonotype. This chain uses TRBV12-3 or TRBV12-4 with TRBJ2-7, with D possibly matching TRBD1 (6 bases). The CDR3 is made up of 12 amino acids. Trimming removed 10 bases at V and 3 bases at J, with 13 bases between. The CDR3 is CAILDSNYEQYF. CDR3 coding DNA: TGTGCCATCCTGGACAGCAACTACGAGCAGTACTTC.

This clonotype was seen many times. The V gene is TRBV10-3, the J gene TRBJ2-3; D is undetermined. Germline-derived CDR1 and CDR2 are ENHRY and SYGVKD. V shed 10 bases and J shed 0 bases, with 11 bases lying between them. This CDR3 spans 13 amino acids. The CDR3 loop reads CATTGSSTDTQYF. CDR3 in DNA: TGTGCCACCACTGGGTCGAGCACAGATACGCAGTATTTT.

The V and J genes are TRBV27 and TRBJ2-5; 7 bases fit TRBD1. V was pared by 5 bases and J by 5 bases, with 23 bases of the junction left unmatched. This CDR3 spans 19 amino acids. Germline V lookup: CDR1 MNHEY, CDR2 SMNVEV (reference sequence). The CDR3 nucleotides read TGTGCCAGCAGTCCCAGACTCGACCGGGACAGCCCCTCGGGGGAGACCCAGTACTTC. Its protein product is CASSPRLDRDSPSGETQYF.

CDR3 loop: CASSILSSGGYNEQFF. Written as DNA, the CDR3 is TGTGCCAGCAGCATCCTGTCTAGCGGGGGATACAATGAGCAGTTCTTC. The chain employs TRBV14 and TRBJ2-1; 10 bases agree with TRBD2. Germline V CDR1 and CDR2: SGHDN, FVKESK. After removal of 5 bases from V and 4 bases from J, the junction contained 8 bases not matched to a gene. The CDR3 sequence is 16 residues long.

Details on this clonotype: Sequence at one end of the junction differs from germline and may be a read error. The CDR3 DNA is TGTGCCAGCAGCGATCCCACAGGGATGGGGGCCTACAATGAGCTGTTCTTC. Its translation: CASSDPTGMGAYNELFF. The V gene is TRBV9, the J gene TRBJ2-1, with D perhaps matching TRBD1 (6 bases). This CDR3 spans 17 amino acids. Germline V gene sequence: CDR1 SGDLS, CDR2 YYNGEE.

The chain combines TRBV11-1 with TRBJ1-1; TRBD1 matches 7 bases. The junction had 10 bases not matched to a gene; V was cut back by 5 bases and J by 4 bases. Germline assignment: CDR1 SGHAT and CDR2 FQDESV (reference sequence). The length of the CDR3 is 15 residues. The CDR3 nucleotides read TGTGCCAGCAGCATATCGACAGGGTCGGTCACTGAAGCTTTCTTT. It encodes CASSISTGSVTEAFF. Drawing the rest from reference TRBV11-1 and TRBJ1-1, the complete variable domain is EAEVAQSPRYKITEKSQAVAFWCDPISGHATLYWYRQILGQGPELLVQFQDESVVDDSQLPKDRFSAERLKGVDSTLKIQPAELGDSAMYLCASSISTGSVTEAFFGQGTRLTVV.

V and J are TRBV20-1 and TRBJ2-1, with 7 bases lining up with TRBD1. The J call is in doubt because the DNA end fits TRBJ2-7 better. The germline V gene has CDR1 DFQATT and CDR2 SNEGSKA (reference sequence). The CDR3 consists of 15 residues. CDR3: CSARPNRGPYNEQYF. The DNA for the CDR3 is TGCAGTGCTAGACCGAACAGGGGACCCTACAATGAGCAGTACTTC.

This clonotype appeared once. A much larger clone lies a single base off, so this may be a read error. J is TRBJ2-1 and V is TRBV4-2; tentatively, D is TRBD2 (5 bases). Between the trimmed V and J ends, which lost 0 bases and 7 bases, there was a span of 13 bases. The V gene's germline CDR1 is LGHNA and CDR2 YNFKEQ. CDR3 length: 15 residues. The CDR3 DNA is TGTGCCAGCAGCCAAGAAGGGAGCGCGAAGAATGAGCAGTTCTTC. It encodes CASSQEGSAKNEQFF.

This clonotype has just a few counts. The chain employs TRBV6-6 and TRBJ1-2; D remains ambiguous. V lost 2 bases and J 2 bases, leaving 18 bases between the germline ends. Germline CDR1 MNHNY, CDR2 SVGAGI (reference sequence). This CDR3 has 17 residues. The CDR3 DNA reads as TGTGCCAGCAGTTACCCAGAAGTTGGGTTGGGGAACTATGGCTACACCTTC. Translation: CASSYPEVGLGNYGYTF.

The V call is TRBV29-1, the J call TRBJ2-1, with a possible D match to TRBD2 (6 bases). There are 12 residues in the CDR3. Per germline, CDR1 SQVTM and CDR2 ANQGSEA. This CDR3 reads CKGANGSYEQFF. The CDR3 nucleotides are TGCAAAGGGGCTAACGGGAGTTATGAGCAGTTCTTC.

Worth noting for this clonotype: The junction departs from germline at one end; a sequencing error may be responsible. V usage is TRBV2 and J usage is TRBJ2-7; 8 bases map to TRBD2. The CDR3 runs to 15 residues. The germline V gene encodes CDR1 SNHLY and CDR2 FYNNEI. The CDR3 loop reads CASRAGGFLSCEQYF. The CDR3 DNA reads TGTGCCAGCAGGGCGGGAGGCTTCCTATCCTGCGAGCAGTACTTC.

The chain links TRBV29-1 to TRBJ2-3; 10 nucleotides match TRBD2. The germline CDR1 and CDR2 sequences are SQVTM and ANQGSEA. Germline trimming cut 6 bases from V and 0 bases from J; bases unmatched to any gene: 3. There are 14 residues in the CDR3. In nucleotides, the CDR3 is TGCAGCGTGCCTAGCGGGGGCAGCACAGATACGCAGTATTTT. Residues: CSVPSGGSTDTQYF.

Concerning this clonotype itself: One end of the junction does not line up with germline, which may come from a read error. The V call is TRBV3-1, the J call TRBJ2-5; D is uncertain. Germline V gene sequence: CDR1 LGHDT, CDR2 YNNKEL (reference sequence). The CDR3 has 16 amino acids. The CDR3 DNA is TGTGCCAGCAGCCGCCTGAGTACTCACTACCAGGAGACCCAGTACTTC. Its protein is CASSRLSTHYQETQYF.

This clonotype was recorded only once. This could be a read error, since a much larger clone is one nucleotide away. J is TRBJ2-7 and V is TRBV5-1; 11 nucleotides align to TRBD1. V lost 3 bases and J lost 10; bases outside the gene matches: 12. The CDR3 is 15 residues long. In germline, CDR1 is SGHRS, CDR2 YFSETQ. In DNA, the CDR3 is TGCGCCAGCAGCTACGGACAGGGGGCAGGAGAGGCCCAGTACTTC. Its protein is CASSYGQGAGEAQYF. The variable domain in full, with the rest retrieved from reference TRBV5-1 and TRBJ2-7, is KAGVTQTPRYLIKTRGQQVTLSCSPISGHRSVSWYQQTPGQGLQFLFEYFSETQRNKGNFPGRFSGRQFSNSRSEMNVSTLELGDSALYLCASSYGQGAGEAQYFGPGTRLTVT.

V and J are TRBV20-1 and TRBJ2-3; 7 nucleotides match TRBD1. The CDR3 consists of 12 residues. Germline CDR1 DFQATT, CDR2 SNEGSKA (reference sequence). V lost 5 bases to trimming and J lost 1 base; unmatched junction nucleotides: 0. The CDR3 spells CSAGTGTDTQYF. Here the CDR3 DNA reads TGCAGTGCTGGGACAGGCACAGATACGCAGTATTTT.

In regard to this clonotype: Its ends do not fully match the called genes, so a read error is possible. The rearrangement uses TRBV5-1 and TRBJ2-7, with D possibly matching TRBD1 (6 bases). Looked up from germline, CDR1 is SGHRS and CDR2 is YFSETQ. There are 14 residues in the CDR3. CDR3 sequence (DNA): TGTGCCAGCTCATCGCTGGACAGTTCCTACGAGCAGTACTTC. Translated: CASSSLDSSYEQYF.

The chain couples TRBV7-9 to TRBJ2-5; D may correspond to TRBD1 or TRBD2 (6 bases each). V was clipped by 1 base and J by 2 bases, with 17 bases between them. Germline V lookup: CDR1 SEHNR, CDR2 FQNEAQ (reference sequence). The CDR3 is 17 amino acids. DNA of the CDR3: TGTGCCAGCAGCTTAGGACTACGGGGGCTACCGCAAGAGACCCAGTACTTC. Its translation is CASSLGLRGLPQETQYF. The variable domain in full, completed from reference TRBV7-9 and TRBJ2-5, reads DTGVSQNPRHKITKRGQNVTFRCDPISEHNRLYWYRQTLGQGPEFLTYFQNEAQLEKSRLLSDRFSAERPKGSFSTLEIQRTEQGDSAMYLCASSLGLRGLPQETQYFGPGTRLLVL.

Regarding this clonotype: Germline and junction disagree at one end, which may indicate a read error. This chain joins TRBV18 and TRBJ2-7; D uncertain. Germline V gene lookup returns CDR1 KGHSH and CDR2 LQKENI. The CDR3 totals 11 residues. The CDR3 protein is CTSSVKYEQYF. CDR3 sequence (DNA): TGTACCAGCTCAGTAAAATACGAGCAGTACTTC.

This clonotype was observed a few times. The CDR3, as DNA: TGTGCCACCAGCAGAGATCACGGCGAGACGCACAAAAACATTCAGTACTTC. This translates into CATSRDHGETHKNIQYF. The chain couples TRBV15 to TRBJ2-4; D not resolved. Germline CDR1 and CDR2: LNHNV and YYDKDF (reference sequence). Trimming pared 0 bases from V and 3 bases from J, leaving 15 bases between. The CDR3 runs 17 residues.